This T cell receptor (beta chain) was recovered during a study of blood T cell repertoires in COVID-19. Using immunoSEQ multiplex PCR, the repertoire was profiled, and TCRdb retains in-frame clones only, with some absent. The data show about 53,000 clones, 70% to 85% seen once. CDR3 length: 15 residues. The specimen sequenced was peripheral blood. The clonotype originates from a human donor in a cohort sampled during active COVID-19. The chain employs TRBV21-1 and TRBJ2-2; the DNA was not used to check the table's D call, TRBD1. TRBV21-1 is given as a pseudogene. The CDR3 DNA reads as TGTGCCAGCAGCATTCCGGACAGGGCTACCGGGGAGCTGTTTTTT. Residues: CASSIPDRATGELFF.